This TCR beta chain is drawn from a study of T cells after yellow fever vaccination. TCRdb recomputed calls from the 5' RACE reads with MiXCR, one row per CDR3 protein. The sample carries about 220,000 distinct CDR3 sequences, less than 3.5% recorded once. This clonotype was found a few times. Germline values: CDR1 DFQATT, CDR2 SNEGSKA (reference sequence). Trimming pared 2 bases from V and 6 bases from J, leaving 14 bases between. The CDR3 covers 13 residues. This sequence originates from a man younger than 35 who received the YFV17D yellow fever vaccine. Here the sequenced sample was CD4+ T cells sorted from PBMCs, taken 10 days after the yellow fever booster vaccination. The V gene is TRBV20-1, the J gene TRBJ2-7; D unclear. The CDR3 bases are TGCAGTGCTAGATCCACCCGTTGGGTCGAGCAGTACTTC. This encodes CSARSTRWVEQYF.